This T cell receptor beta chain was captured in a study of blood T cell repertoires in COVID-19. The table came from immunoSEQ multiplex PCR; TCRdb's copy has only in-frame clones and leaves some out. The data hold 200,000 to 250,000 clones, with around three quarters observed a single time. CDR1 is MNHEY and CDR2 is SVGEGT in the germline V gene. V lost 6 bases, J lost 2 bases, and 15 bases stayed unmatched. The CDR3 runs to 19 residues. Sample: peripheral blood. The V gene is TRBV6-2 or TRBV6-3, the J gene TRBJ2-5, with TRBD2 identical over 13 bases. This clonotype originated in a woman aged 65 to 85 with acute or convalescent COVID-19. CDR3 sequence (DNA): TGTGCCAGCAGCCACGATTCCGGGACTAGCGGGGTTATGCAAGAGACCCAGTACTTC. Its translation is CASSHDSGTSGVMQETQYF.